Listed here are 30 T cell receptor beta chains from one sample, sequenced in a study of blood T cell repertoires in COVID-19. Assay used: immunoSEQ multiplex PCR; TCRdb lists only in-frame clones, some missing. This sample has 200,000 to 250,000 clones, with less than 90% found just once. Sequenced sample: PBMCs or T cells enriched from blood (not recorded which). The receptor source for this set is a woman aged 50 to 60 in a cohort exposed to, infected with or recovered from COVID-19 (not recorded which).

V is TRBV14 and J is TRBJ2-2, with D unresolved. Germline lookup yields CDR1 SGHDN and CDR2 FVKESK. This CDR3 has 16 residues. V lost 0 bases, J lost 1 base, and 9 bases lay in between. In DNA form, the CDR3 reads TGTGCCAGCAGCCAAGATCGCAGATTGAACACCGGGGAGCTGTTTTTT. Protein: CASSQDRRLNTGELFF.

The chain is built from TRBV7-8 and TRBJ2-1; 8 nucleotides agree with TRBD1. The CDR3 contains 16 residues. The trim removed 1 base at V and 4 bases at J, leaving 6 bases unmatched. Germline CDR1 reads SGHVS; CDR2 reads FQNEAQ. CDR3 DNA sequence: TGTGCCAGCAGCTTAGTGACAGGGGCTAATTACAATGAGCAGTTCTTC. It translates to CASSLVTGANYNEQFF. Combining the CDR3 with reference TRBV7-8 and TRBJ2-1 gives the whole variable domain GAGVSQSPRYKVAKRGQDVALRCDPISGHVSLFWYQQALGQGPEFLTYFQNEAQLDKSGLPSDRFFAERPEGSVSTLKIQRTQQEDSAVYLCASSLVTGANYNEQFFGPGTRLTVL.

This chain connects TRBV6-8 to TRBJ2-2; 7 nucleotides line up with TRBD1. The CDR3 is made up of 14 amino acids. The V and J ends lost 10 bases and 4 bases, in that order; junction bases with no gene match: 9. Germline values: CDR1 MNHGY, CDR2 SAAAGT. The chain's CDR3 is CANRTGEPTGELFF. The DNA for the CDR3 is TGTGCCAACCGGACAGGTGAGCCCACCGGGGAGCTGTTTTTT.

This clone was detected only a few times. The V and J genes are TRBV5-1 and TRBJ2-1, with 9 bases identical to TRBD1. Trimming removed 6 bases from V and 5 bases from J; junction bases left unmatched: 9. Germline V lookup: CDR1 SGHRS, CDR2 YFSETQ. This CDR3 has 15 residues. The CDR3 coding sequence is TGCGCCAGCACCTTCGACAGGGGGATAAACAATGAGCAGTTCTTC. Translating it yields CASTFDRGINNEQFF.

The chain uses TRBV4-3 and TRBJ2-7; possibly TRBD1 for D (6 bases). The CDR3 spans 17 residues. Germline values: CDR1 LGHNA, CDR2 YSLEER. With 1 base removed from V and 3 bases from J, the gap between germline ends came to 19 bases. CDR3 nucleotide sequence: TGCGCCAGCAGCCAAGCCGTCGGGCAGGGGCTTTTCTACGAGCAGTACTTC. Translating it yields CASSQAVGQGLFYEQYF.

The J gene is TRBJ2-1, the V gene TRBV7-3; the match to TRBD2 covers 11 bases. The CDR3 sequence is 14 residues long. The trim removed 8 bases at V and 6 bases at J, leaving 6 bases unmatched. The germline V gene encodes CDR1 SGHTA and CDR2 FQGTGA. The CDR3 bases are TGTGCCAGCTCGTTAGCGGGGGGGCGCAATGAGCAGTTCTTC. Translating it yields CASSLAGGRNEQFF.

The gene calls are TRBV7-2 and TRBJ1-4, with D unclear. The CDR3 has 14 amino acids. Germline V lookup: CDR1 SGHTA, CDR2 FQGNSA. The V and J ends lost 2 bases and 8 bases respectively, with 12 bases between them. The CDR3 DNA is TGTGCCAGCAGCTTAACTCCTCCCGTGGAAAAACTGTTTTTT. Translated, it gives CASSLTPPVEKLFF.

This chain connects TRBV12-3 or TRBV12-4 to TRBJ2-4, with no clear D. The CDR3 runs to 13 residues. Trimming removed 3 bases at V and 9 bases at J, with 12 bases between. The CDR3 sequence is CASSLSSSFIQYF. The CDR3 bases are TGTGCCAGCAGTTTGTCCAGTTCCTTCATTCAGTACTTC.

The J gene is TRBJ1-2, the V gene TRBV30; 12 positions agree with TRBD1. With V trimmed by 1 base and J by 6 bases, 6 bases remained unmatched. This CDR3 spans 15 amino acids. Germline CDR1 GTSNPN, CDR2 SVGIG (reference sequence). The CDR3 reads CAWSAHGTGGNGYTF. Here the CDR3 DNA reads TGTGCCTGGAGTGCCCACGGGACAGGGGGCAATGGCTACACCTTC.

This rearrangement joins TRBV4-2 to TRBJ1-2; maybe TRBD1 (5 bases). V gave up 2 bases and J gave up 3 bases, with 10 bases separating them. CDR3 length equals 14 residues. The germline CDR1 and CDR2 sequences are LGHNA and YNFKEQ. The CDR3 here is CASSQRRGYYGYTF. For the CDR3, the DNA is TGTGCCAGCAGCCAACGGAGGGGTTACTATGGCTACACCTTC.

J is TRBJ2-5 and V is TRBV4-1; 10 nucleotides line up with TRBD2. The CDR3 length is 15 residues. The trim removed 1 base at V and 3 bases at J, leaving 2 bases unmatched. CDR1 and CDR2 from the germline V gene are MGHRA and YSYEKL. CDR3 bases: TGCGCCAGCAGCCAAGCCCTAGCGGGGGAAGAGACCCAGTACTTC. Its protein is CASSQALAGEETQYF.

The chain couples TRBV7-9 to TRBJ1-1; 8 bases are a match to TRBD1. The CDR3 spans 16 residues. The germline V gene has CDR1 SEHNR and CDR2 FQNEAQ (reference sequence). After removal of 0 bases from V and 10 bases from J, the junction contained 13 bases not matched to a gene. CDR3 sequence reads: CASSLALGDRGALAFF. CDR3 bases: TGTGCCAGCAGCTTAGCATTGGGTGACAGGGGCGCGCTAGCTTTCTTT.

In this sample, this clone turned up once. Germline and junction disagree at one end, which may indicate a read error. This chain uses TRBV12-3 or TRBV12-4 with TRBJ1-2; D uncertain. CDR3 size: 13 residues. CDR3 DNA: TGTGCCAGCAGTTTTTCCCCGGGAAGTCTACACGCCTTC. Residues: CASSFSPGSLHAF.

To note about this clone: The sample holds other DNA sequences that translate to the same CDR3. V and J are TRBV7-3 and TRBJ1-1; 9 bases align to TRBD1. Germline V gene sequence: CDR1 SGHTA, CDR2 FQGTGA. This CDR3 has 15 amino acids. V lost 5 bases and J lost 1; bases outside the gene matches: 5. The CDR3 DNA reads as TGTGCCAGCAGCCCTACGACAGGGGGGAACACTGAAGCTTTCTTT. It encodes CASSPTTGGNTEAFF.

The rearrangement joins TRBV27 to TRBJ1-2, with TRBD1 as a possible D gene (6 bases). V was shortened by 4 bases and J by 7 bases, with 16 bases between the two germline ends. CDR3 length: 14 amino acids. Germline V gives CDR1 MNHEY, CDR2 SMNVEV (reference sequence). The CDR3 here is CASSSLGQMSGYTF. The DNA for the CDR3 is TGTGCCAGCAGTTCACTCGGACAGATGTCTGGCTACACCTTC.

The chain combines TRBV7-9 with TRBJ2-2, with D tentatively TRBD2 (5 bases). CDR3 length: 14 amino acids. Trimming removed 7 bases at V and 7 bases at J, with 16 bases between. Germline CDR1 and CDR2: SEHNR and FQNEAQ (reference sequence). CDR3 in DNA: TGTGCCAGCATCGCGGGCTCCCCGGGCGGGGAGCTGTTTTTT. Protein product: CASIAGSPGGELFF.

Note on this clone: A read error may account for a junction end that differs from germline. In nucleotides, the CDR3 is TGTGCTAGCAGCCCTACTAGAACCGGGGAGCTGTTTTTT. Protein: CASSPTRTGELFF. The V gene is TRBV7-7, the J gene TRBJ2-2, with D perhaps matching TRBD2 (5 bases). The CDR3 extends over 13 amino acids. In germline, CDR1 is SSHAT, CDR2 FNYEAQ (reference sequence).

The chain combines TRBV29-1 with TRBJ1-2; TRBD1 might be the D (5 bases). This CDR3 is built from 14 residues. V was pared by 4 bases and J by 2 bases, with 14 bases between. Germline V lookup: CDR1 SQVTM, CDR2 ANQGSEA. CDR3 sequence reads: CSVAGLEGNYGYTF. CDR3 sequence (DNA): TGCAGCGTTGCGGGACTCGAAGGGAACTATGGCTACACCTTC. Supplemented by reference TRBV29-1 and TRBJ1-2, the full variable domain reads SAVISQKPSRDICQRGTSLTIQCQVDSQVTMMFWYRQQPGQSLTLIATANQGSEATYESGFVIDKFPISRPNLTFSTLTVSNMSPEDSSIYLCSVAGLEGNYGYTFGSGTRLTVV.

This clone was detected ten times or more. The rearrangement joins TRBV5-1 to TRBJ2-1, with TRBD2 matching over 10 bases. CDR1 is SGHRS, CDR2 YFSETQ, per germline. After removal of 3 bases from V and 5 bases from J, the junction contained 5 bases not matched to a gene. The CDR3 runs 15 residues. CDR3 region: CASSWSGGANNEQFF. Written as DNA, the CDR3 is TGCGCCAGCAGCTGGAGCGGGGGGGCCAACAATGAGCAGTTCTTC.

This chain links TRBV10-3 with TRBJ2-1, with 7 bases identical to TRBD1. Germline V lookup: CDR1 ENHRY, CDR2 SYGVKD. J was trimmed by 2 bases and V by 4 bases; bases with no gene match: 2. The CDR3 consists of 14 residues. In DNA form, the CDR3 reads TGTGCCATCAGTGGAACAGGGGCCTACAATGAGCAGTTCTTC. It specifies CAISGTGAYNEQFF.

CDR3 amino acids: CAISVGGLTDTQYF. The DNA for the CDR3 is TGTGCCATCAGTGTCGGGGGGCTCACAGATACGCAGTATTTT. This chain joins TRBV10-3 and TRBJ2-3; possible D gene TRBD2, 7 bases. The germline gives CDR1 ENHRY, CDR2 SYGVKD. The CDR3 covers 14 residues. Trimming took off 4 bases at V and 2 bases at J, with 10 bases between the two ends.

The chain uses TRBV5-1 and TRBJ2-7, with 14 bases lining up with TRBD2. This CDR3 spans 15 amino acids. V lost 4 bases, J lost 3 bases, and 3 bases stayed unmatched. Germline V gene lookup returns CDR1 SGHRS and CDR2 YFSETQ. The CDR3 DNA reads TGCGCCAGCAGCCAGGGACTAGCGGGGGACTACGAGCAGTACTTC. It is translated as CASSQGLAGDYEQYF.

The V and J genes are TRBV4-2 and TRBJ2-3; perhaps TRBD1 as D (5 bases). With 0 bases removed from V and 2 bases from J, the gap between germline ends came to 9 bases. The germline gives CDR1 LGHNA, CDR2 YNFKEQ. This CDR3 spans 15 amino acids. The CDR3 sequence is CASSQERQNTDTQYF. In DNA, the CDR3 is TGTGCCAGCAGCCAAGAACGACAGAACACAGATACGCAGTATTTT.

The chain couples TRBV7-6 to TRBJ2-2, with D maybe TRBD2 (7 bases). The CDR3 consists of 14 residues. Germline V lookup: CDR1 SGHVS, CDR2 FNYEAQ. Trimming removed 1 base from V and 5 bases from J, with 8 bases in between. The chain's CDR3 is CASSLEGGTGELFF. CDR3 coding DNA: TGTGCCAGCAGCTTAGAGGGGGGGACCGGGGAGCTGTTTTTT.

The rearrangement joins TRBV6-5 to TRBJ1-1; D is unclear. Germline V gives CDR1 MNHEY, CDR2 SVGAGI. V lost 10 bases and J lost 5, with 20 bases in between. This CDR3 spans 14 amino acids. The CDR3 nucleotides are TGTGCCACCCTTAAAAGCAGGTTGGGTACTGAAGCTTTCTTT. This sequence encodes CATLKSRLGTEAFF.

As to this clone: Other DNA sequences within the sample encode an identical CDR3. The DNA of the CDR3 is TGCGCCAGCAGCTTGGCCCAGTCTTATGGCTACACCTTC. Its protein is CASSLAQSYGYTF. V gene TRBV5-1 combines with J gene TRBJ1-2, with D uncertain. Deletions cut 0 bases from V and 5 bases from J, with 8 bases between. Per the germline V gene, CDR1 is SGHRS and CDR2 is YFSETQ. The length of the CDR3 is 13 residues.

V and J are TRBV3-1 (or the pseudogene TRBV3-2) and TRBJ2-7; weak D call: TRBD2 (6 bases). This CDR3 contains 16 residues. The germline V gene has CDR1 LGHDT and CDR2 YNNKEL (reference sequence). Trimming removed 3 bases from V and 1 base from J, with 16 bases in between. The CDR3 region is CASSHGPAGGSYEQYF. For the CDR3, the DNA is TGTGCCAGCAGCCATGGGCCCGCCGGGGGTTCCTACGAGCAGTACTTC.

The CDR3 coding sequence is TGCAGTGCTAGTGAAACAGGGTCGCGGAATCAGCCCCAGCATTTT. Translation gives CSASETGSRNQPQHF. This sequence joins TRBV20-1 and TRBJ1-5, with a weak D call TRBD1 (6 bases). CDR1 is DFQATT and CDR2 is SNEGSKA in the germline V gene (reference sequence). V lost 3 bases and J 4 bases, leaving 16 bases between the germline ends. This CDR3 spans 15 amino acids.

This chain joins TRBV6-2 or TRBV6-3 and TRBJ1-1; a possible D gene is TRBD1 (6 bases). V lost 4 bases and J 0 bases, leaving 15 bases between the germline ends. CDR1 and CDR2 (germline): MNHEY, SVGEGT. CDR3 length: 16 residues. In DNA, the CDR3 is TGTGCCAGCAGTTCCTACCCACAGGGCTTGAACACTGAAGCTTTCTTT. It yields the protein CASSSYPQGLNTEAFF.

The chain joins TRBV5-1 to TRBJ2-7; possibly TRBD1 for D (5 bases). V dropped 0 bases and J dropped 3 bases, with 19 bases sitting between them. The CDR3 spans 17 residues. Germline-derived CDR1 and CDR2 are SGHRS and YFSETQ. DNA for the CDR3: TGCGCCAGCAGCTTGGGACAGCGAACTTTTACAGACTACGAGCAGTACTTC. It translates to CASSLGQRTFTDYEQYF.